The clone carrying this T cell receptor (beta chain) showed up just a few times. The antigen is unknown. This record belongs to a study of beta chain features in type 1 diabetes. What was sequenced were expressed TCRB transcripts, since all of the isolated RNA had been reverse transcribed. Repertoires were generated with immunoSEQ multiplex PCR, while TCRdb's copy carries only in-frame clones and drops some. There are 220,000 or so clones in the sample; roughly 70% occur only once, and almost 0.055% lies in the top ten. Sorting based on CD45RO/CCR7/CD25/CD127/CD95/CD27 separated CD4+ naive, central memory, regulatory and stem cell-like memory cells. The CDR3 consists of 13 residues. V gave up 5 bases and J gave up 12 bases, with 17 bases separating them. Germline V lookup: CDR1 SGHTA, CDR2 FQGNSA. Regarding the study as a whole: A closer apparent resemblance between naive, central memory and Treg TCRB repertoires was seen in patients than in healthy donors.

The rearrangement links TRBV7-2 to TRBJ2-1; TRBD2 might be the D (5 bases). This clonotype was sampled from a man between 25 and 39 years old in good health. The specimen was naive CD4+ T cells from blood. The CDR3 DNA reads TGTGCCAGCAGCCCCCCGGAGGAGAGCTGGCAGTTCTTC. As protein: CASSPPEESWQFF.